The TCR beta chain under discussion was sequenced for a study of blood T cell repertoires in COVID-19 (dated by TCRdb to the early 2020s). In the study overall: The collaborator samples originated in the United States, Italy and Spain and spanned the acute and convalescent phases of COVID-19. The repertoires were released in a freely available public database meant as a resource for research on the immune response to SARS-CoV-2. Nearly every sample came with metadata listing a de-identified subject ID, COVID-19 status, age in years and sex. The material from the prospective study consisted of cDNA or gDNA derived from T cells, B-cell-depleted T cells, or PBMCs. The samples were drawn from two sources: the first 160 participants of the ongoing ImmuneRACE study, and over 1,000 subjects contributed by 6 global collaborators. Subjects who had been exposed to COVID-19, were actively infected with it, or had recovered from it provided the deeply sampled blood TCRbeta repertoires that made up the dataset. Where available, HLA class I and class II types were taken from metadata supplied by the sample provider and were not determined by assay-based typing. Findings and caveats that apply to the study as a whole: The amount of clinical and demographic metadata varied by source and participant and was provided uncurated.

V and J are truncated by 1 base and 7 bases respectively, leaving an intervening sequence of 16 bases. The CDR3 starts with the cysteine, ends with the phenylalanine, and has 15 residues. The read is trimmed to its CDR3 DNA, 45 bases read in frame from base 1. CDR1 SGHTA and CDR2 FQGNSA were looked up in the germline V gene. As regards this clone: Its antigen has not been determined. Per-base quality was not reported, and no clone a single base away is much larger than it.

TCRbeta CDR3 regions were amplified from genomic DNA by means of the immunoSEQ Assay, a bias-controlled multiplex PCR. Processing in the source paper ran as follows. The number of nucleated cells in each sample was estimated by amplification of reference gene primers within the assay. To quantify the absolute abundance of each unique TCRbeta CDR3 rearrangement, sequence reads were collapsed and filtered. For each sample, productive Simpson clonality was calculated by taking the square root of Simpson's diversity index across productive rearrangements. Here the immuneACCESS table is served through TCRdb, limited to in-frame sequences with V and J called. Missing clones are a known gap in these copies; in checked studies unresolved V genes cover under half, and the rest lacks a known reason. V and J calls and clone size come straight from that table; D and trimming were deduced from the DNA. Across this sample there are over 200,000 clones, with approximately 84% seen only once. The ten largest clonotypes hold roughly 2% of the sample.

The collaborating institutions used their own protocols to collect whole blood in K2EDTA tubes. Collaborator samples were shipped for TCRbeta analysis as frozen whole blood, isolated PBMCs, or DNA extracted from either sample type. The TCR sequence derives from a man aged 35 to 55 with active or convalescent COVID-19. Sequenced input: peripheral blood. This chain joins TRBV7-2 to TRBJ1-2; the D gene is possibly TRBD1, with 5 bases matching. The sequence in DNA is TGTGCCAGCAGCTTAGTGGGCGGGGGAAGTGGTGGCTACACCTTC. Protein translation: CASSLVGGGSGGYTF.